One sample yielded the 19 T cell receptor beta chains listed below, sequenced in a study of blood T cell repertoires in COVID-19. The table came from immunoSEQ multiplex PCR; TCRdb's copy has only in-frame clones and leaves some out. This sample has about 64,000 clones, with 80% to 95% found just once. Specimen: peripheral blood. The source of these receptors is an elderly woman with active COVID-19.

The chain employs TRBV2 and TRBJ2-7; 11 bases line up with TRBD2. CDR1 and CDR2 (germline): SNHLY, FYNNEI. V lost 7 bases to trimming and J lost 6 bases; unmatched junction nucleotides: 8. The length of the CDR3 is 14 residues. The CDR3 protein is CASTTSGSGSEQYF. CDR3 bases: TGTGCCAGCACTACTAGCGGGAGTGGAAGCGAGCAGTACTTC.

The gene calls are TRBV5-1 and TRBJ2-1; 13 bases fit TRBD2. V trimming: 2 bases; J trimming: 9 bases; junction bases outside the gene matches: 8. The germline V gene encodes CDR1 SGHRS and CDR2 YFSETQ. This CDR3 region has 16 residues. Here the CDR3 reads CASSFDWTSGSGEQFF. CDR3 nucleotides: TGCGCCAGCAGCTTTGACTGGACTAGCGGGAGTGGTGAGCAGTTCTTC.

The chain couples TRBV5-1 to TRBJ2-3; D is possibly TRBD2 (7 bases). The CDR3 has 17 amino acids. Looked up from germline, CDR1 is SGHRS and CDR2 is YFSETQ. Trimming pared 4 bases from V and 4 bases from J, leaving 22 bases between. The CDR3 is CASSQGGGGGSADTQYF. CDR3 sequence (DNA): TGCGCCAGCAGCCAAGGTGGGGGGGGCGGATCGGCAGATACGCAGTATTTT.

This clone was recorded a few times. This CDR3 is CASSADTLGGNTIYF. The CDR3 nucleotides are TGCGCCAGCAGCGCCGATACTTTGGGCGGAAACACCATATATTTT. The rearrangement links TRBV5-1 to TRBJ1-3; D gene unclear. Trimming removed 4 bases at V and 4 bases at J, with 15 bases between. This CDR3 is built from 15 residues. Germline V gene data show CDR1 as SGHRS and CDR2 as YFSETQ. Full variable domain (missing parts from reference TRBV5-1 and TRBJ1-3): KAGVTQTPRYLIKTRGQQVTLSCSPISGHRSVSWYQQTPGQGLQFLFEYFSETQRNKGNFPGRFSGRQFSNSRSEMNVSTLELGDSALYLCASSADTLGGNTIYFGEGSWLTVV.

The chain has TRBV3-1 (or the pseudogene TRBV3-2) and TRBJ2-1, with 7 bases fitting TRBD1. CDR1 and CDR2 from the germline V gene are LGHDT and YNNKEL (reference sequence). V lost 8 bases and J lost 3; bases outside the gene matches: 1. The CDR3 is made up of 12 amino acids. CDR3 bases: TGTGCCAGCCGGGACAGCTACAATGAGCAGTTCTTC. Protein product: CASRDSYNEQFF.

J is TRBJ2-1 and V is TRBV9, with 7 bases lining up with TRBD2. Germline-derived CDR1 and CDR2 are SGDLS and YYNGEE. With V trimmed by 1 base and J by 2 bases, 3 bases remained unmatched. This CDR3 is built from 15 residues. The CDR3 loop reads CASSVSTSPYNEQFF. In DNA form, the CDR3 reads TGTGCCAGCAGCGTATCGACTAGCCCCTACAATGAGCAGTTCTTC.

The CDR3 bases are TGTGCCAGCTCACCCAGCGGGAGTGTTGACGAGCAGTACTTC. Its translation: CASSPSGSVDEQYF. V gene TRBV18 combines with J gene TRBJ2-7; 8 nucleotides line up with TRBD2. This CDR3 contains 14 residues. Trimming took 3 bases from V and 5 from J; bases not matched to a gene: 6. The germline CDR1 and CDR2 sequences are KGHSH and LQKENI.

The chain is built from TRBV18 and TRBJ1-4, with 7 bases identical to TRBD1. Germline V gene data show CDR1 as KGHSH and CDR2 as LQKENI. The CDR3 is 16 amino acids. The V segment lost 6 bases and the J segment 2 bases; nucleotides outside the gene matches: 9. CDR3 loop: CASSRTLDRTNEKLFF. Written as DNA, the CDR3 is TGTGCCAGCTCGCGAACCTTGGACAGGACTAATGAAAAACTGTTTTTT.

This clone was observed once. The chain has TRBV2 and TRBJ1-6, with D possibly being TRBD1 (6 bases). V dropped 1 base and J dropped 11 bases, with 12 bases sitting between them. The CDR3 has 14 residues. The germline V gene has CDR1 SNHLY and CDR2 FYNNEI. CDR3 DNA: TGTGCCAGCAGTGAAGAACAGGGTGGTCCACCCCTCCACTTT. Translated, it gives CASSEEQGGPPLHF. The whole variable domain, remainder taken from reference TRBV2 and TRBJ1-6, is EPEVTQTPSHQVTQMGQEVILRCVPISNHLYFYWYRQILGQKVEFLVSFYNNEISEKSEIFDDQFSVERPDGSNFTLKIRSTKLEDSAMYFCASSEEQGGPPLHFGNGTRLTVT.

In its sample, this clone was seen a few times. The gene calls are TRBV10-3 and TRBJ2-7; unclear D gene. CDR1 ENHRY and CDR2 SYGVKD come from the germline V gene. This CDR3 is 12 amino acids long. The germline V and J ends were trimmed by 0 bases and 7 bases, with 7 bases remaining between them. CDR3 bases: TGTGCCATCAGTGAGTCTAATTTAGAGCAGTACTTC. Translation gives CAISESNLEQYF.

The chain is built from TRBV5-1 and TRBJ1-4; D is possibly TRBD1 (5 bases). V was cut by 0 bases and J by 5 bases, with 14 bases left in between. CDR3 length: 16 amino acids. Looked up from germline, CDR1 is SGHRS and CDR2 is YFSETQ. The CDR3 loop reads CASSLEGAAGNEKLFF. CDR3 coding DNA: TGCGCCAGCAGCTTGGAAGGGGCCGCGGGAAATGAAAAACTGTTTTTT.

The J gene is TRBJ2-1, the V gene TRBV19, with TRBD2 matching over 10 bases. CDR1 is LNHDA and CDR2 is SQIVND in the germline V gene (reference sequence). With V trimmed by 5 bases and J by 5 bases, 12 bases remained unmatched. This CDR3 has 17 residues. CDR3 DNA: TGTGCCAGTAGTTTCCGCCCTAGCGGGAGCGGGGACAATGAGCAGTTCTTC. Protein product: CASSFRPSGSGDNEQFF.

The chain recombines TRBV4-1 with TRBJ1-3, with D possibly being TRBD1 (5 bases). The V gene's germline CDR1 is MGHRA and CDR2 YSYEKL. The CDR3 contains 15 residues. Trimming pared 1 base from V and 0 bases from J, leaving 7 bases between. In DNA, the CDR3 is TGCGCCAGCAGCCAAGGGCAGGGCTCTGGAAACACCATATATTTT. Encoded protein: CASSQGQGSGNTIYF.

The V call is TRBV6-1, the J call TRBJ1-6; D remains ambiguous. CDR1 is MNHNS and CDR2 is SASEGT in the germline V gene. V was trimmed by 2 bases and J by 4 bases, leaving 15 bases between them. This CDR3 has 17 residues. CDR3 loop: CASSEFPVYMYNSPLHF. CDR3 nucleotide sequence: TGTGCCAGCAGTGAATTCCCCGTTTACATGTATAATTCACCCCTCCACTTT.

The chain combines TRBV6-5 with TRBJ2-2; D not certain. Per germline, CDR1 MNHEY and CDR2 SVGAGI. Between the trimmed V and J ends, which lost 7 bases and 3 bases, there was a span of 12 bases. The CDR3 runs 14 residues. The CDR3 DNA reads TGTGCCAGCAATCCCGGTAGCTACACCGGGGAGCTGTTTTTT. This gives the protein CASNPGSYTGELFF.

This clone has just one count. The rearrangement joins TRBV5-4 to TRBJ1-3; 10 bases line up with TRBD1. From germline, CDR1 is SGHNT and CDR2 YYREEE (reference sequence). CDR3 length equals 18 residues. With 0 bases clipped from V and 0 bases from J, the junction kept 6 bases outside the gene matches. CDR3 residues: CASSLGGQGFSSGNTIYF. CDR3 bases: TGTGCCAGCAGCTTGGGGGGACAGGGGTTCTCCTCTGGAAACACCATATATTTT.

The gene calls are TRBV9 and TRBJ1-5, with 10 nucleotides matching TRBD1. The CDR3 length is 15 residues. Germline V lookup: CDR1 SGDLS, CDR2 YYNGEE. V dropped 4 bases and J dropped 4; count of bases not matched to a gene: 5. The CDR3 DNA follows: TGTGCCAGCAGCCTAGGGACAGGGGTGAATCAGCCCCAGCATTTT. The encoded protein is CASSLGTGVNQPQHF.

The chain has TRBV2 and TRBJ1-2; tentatively, D is TRBD1 (5 bases). Germline V gives CDR1 SNHLY, CDR2 FYNNEI. Deletions cut 6 bases from V and 3 bases from J, with 14 bases between. The CDR3 contains 14 residues. The CDR3 reads CASRRDRADYGYTF. The CDR3 nucleotides read TGTGCCAGCAGGCGGGACCGGGCAGACTATGGCTACACCTTC.

The gene calls are TRBV3-1 (or the pseudogene TRBV3-2) and TRBJ2-1; 9 nucleotides align to TRBD2. The CDR3 covers 15 residues. V lost 4 bases, J lost 4 bases, and 5 bases stayed unmatched. CDR1 LGHDT and CDR2 YNNKEL come from the germline V gene (reference sequence). CDR3 sequence (DNA): TGTGCCAGCAGCCCCCGGGCGGGAGGGTACAATGAGCAGTTCTTC. Protein sequence: CASSPRAGGYNEQFF.